This T cell receptor beta chain was recovered during a study of blood T cell repertoires in COVID-19. Clinical history reported by participants formed the basis on which cohorts were assigned. V gave up 2 bases and J gave up 7 bases; unmatched junction bases: 6. The CDR3 length is 15 residues. CDR1 is KGHSH and CDR2 is LQKENI in the germline V gene. Data came from immunoSEQ multiplex PCR; TCRdb stores just in-frame clones and leaves some out. The profile shows about 210,000 clones, approximately 86% of them singletons. This clone has at least ten counts. Material: PBMCs or T cells enriched from blood (not recorded which). The sequence was obtained from a woman in her 30s who had been exposed to COVID-19. The V call is TRBV18, the J call TRBJ1-2; 11 nucleotides agree with TRBD1. The CDR3 region is CASSPSGTGGIGYTF. The CDR3 coding sequence is TGTGCCAGCTCACCATCCGGGACAGGGGGGATTGGCTACACCTTC.